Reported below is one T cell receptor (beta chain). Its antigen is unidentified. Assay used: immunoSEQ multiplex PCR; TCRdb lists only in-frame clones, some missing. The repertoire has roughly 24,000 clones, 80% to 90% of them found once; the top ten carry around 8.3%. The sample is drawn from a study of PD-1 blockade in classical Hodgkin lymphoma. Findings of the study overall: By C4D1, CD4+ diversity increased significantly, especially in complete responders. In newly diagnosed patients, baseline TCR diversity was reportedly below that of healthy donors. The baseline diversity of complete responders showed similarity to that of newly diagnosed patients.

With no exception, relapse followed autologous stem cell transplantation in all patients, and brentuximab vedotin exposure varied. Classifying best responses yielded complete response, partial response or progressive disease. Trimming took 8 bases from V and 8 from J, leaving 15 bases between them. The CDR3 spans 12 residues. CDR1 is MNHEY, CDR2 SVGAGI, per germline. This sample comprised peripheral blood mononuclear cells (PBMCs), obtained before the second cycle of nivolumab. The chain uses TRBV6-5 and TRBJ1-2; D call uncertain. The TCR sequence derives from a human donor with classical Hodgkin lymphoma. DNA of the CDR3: TGTGCCAGCGCTGACCCCGGATACGGCTACACCTTC. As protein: CASADPGYGYTF.